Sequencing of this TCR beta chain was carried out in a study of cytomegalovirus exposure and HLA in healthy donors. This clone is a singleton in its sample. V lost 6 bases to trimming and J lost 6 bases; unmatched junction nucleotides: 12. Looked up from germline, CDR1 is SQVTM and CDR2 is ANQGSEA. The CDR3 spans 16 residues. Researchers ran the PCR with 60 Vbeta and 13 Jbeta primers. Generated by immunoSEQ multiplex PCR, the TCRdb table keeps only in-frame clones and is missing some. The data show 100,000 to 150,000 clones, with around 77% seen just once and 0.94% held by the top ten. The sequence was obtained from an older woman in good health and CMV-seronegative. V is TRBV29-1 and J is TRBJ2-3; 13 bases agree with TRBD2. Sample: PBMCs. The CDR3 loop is CSVGDRTSGGIDTQYF. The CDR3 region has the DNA TGCAGCGTGGGGGATCGGACTAGCGGGGGCATCGATACGCAGTATTTT.